The rows below give T cell receptor beta chains drawn from one sample of a study of brain T cells in children with intractable seizures. Some clones are missing from TCRdb's copy, which holds only in-frame ones; the method was immunoSEQ multiplex PCR. This sample has hundreds of thousands of clones, with over 85% found just once. The sequenced sample was peripheral blood, obtained roughly 5 months after surgery. The origin of the receptors is a boy under two years old with tuberous sclerosis and intractable seizures. Both conserved end residues are part of each CDR3.

j_gene | v_gene | CDR3aa
TRBJ1-5 | TRBV5-3 | CAPSVRGRHLLYHF
TRBJ1-1 | TRBV30 | CAWSVFVRGDTEAFF
TRBJ1-1 | TRBV6-5 | CASSSTGGNTEAFF
TRBJ1-1 | TRBV6-5 | CASMRSQGGYEAFF
TRBJ1-5 | TRBV7-2 | CASSLGQAIRPQHF
TRBJ2-1 | TRBV2 | CASRGGREQFF
TRBJ2-5 | TRBV7-6 | CASSPPPGQESTKQYF
TRBJ2-3 | TRBV11-3 | CASSLSSPAPDTQYF
TRBJ2-1 | TRBV6-5 | CASSYSSGGSYNEQFF
TRBJ1-1 | TRBV7-9 | CASSLGAGTGNTEAFF
TRBJ2-1 | TRBV7-3 | CASSPSWGNEQFF
TRBJ1-3 | TRBV10-3 | CAIRPTGNTIYF
TRBJ2-7 | TRBV7-3 | CASSPPGDLEQYF
TRBJ2-1 | TRBV5-6 | CASSLIPPASGSYNEQFF
TRBJ1-2 | TRBV28 | CASGYGYTF
TRBJ2-7 | TRBV24-1 | CARTEKGEQYF
TRBJ2-7 | TRBV25-1 | CASSEETEAEQYF
TRBJ1-5 | TRBV6-1 | CASSESQGFNQPQHF
TRBJ1-3 | TRBV5-5 | CASSFVRSGGSGNTIYF
TRBJ2-1 | TRBV15 | CATSRDQPSDNEQFF
TRBJ2-4 | TRBV25-1 | CASSDWRQNIQYF
TRBJ2-7 | TRBV6-5 | CASSYDRAYEQYF
TRBJ2-7 | TRBV27 | CASSLSEREGLNEQYF
TRBJ2-5 | TRBV4-1 | CASSQDLGIETQYF
TRBJ2-1 | TRBV29-1 | CSDYRDGNEQFF
TRBJ1-1 | TRBV5-6 | CASSLGRGFTEAFF
TRBJ1-1 | TRBV7-8 | CATQLRGYTEAFF
TRBJ2-3 | TRBV5-4 | CASSLSSGGGDTQYF
TRBJ2-7 | TRBV5-1 | CASSFSGSSYEQYF
TRBJ1-5 | TRBV6-5 | CASRAGGLNQPQHF
TRBJ1-1 | TRBV5-4 | CASIDRGTNTEAFF
TRBJ2-7 | TRBV14 | CASSQIMGSSYEQYF
TRBJ2-3 | TRBV30 | CAWSVTGASGSRTDTQYF
TRBJ2-3 | TRBV5-4 | CASRQMLGDTQYF
TRBJ2-3 | TRBV5-5 | CASSTRLAGQSTDTQYF
TRBJ1-1 | TRBV5-8 | CASSLEQNTEAFF
TRBJ2-3 | TRBV9 | CASSVGAGSTDTQYF
TRBJ2-4 | TRBV6-5 | CARNRRSRAKNIQYF